This T cell receptor (beta chain) was captured by sequencing in a study of blood T cell repertoires in COVID-19. Study context: Sites in the United States, Italy and Spain provided acute and convalescent COVID-19 samples. From T cells, B-cell-depleted T cells, or PBMCs came the material, which was cDNA or gDNA.

Sequencing was performed with immunoSEQ multiplex PCR; in TCRdb, only in-frame clones are kept and a portion is missing. The top ten hold 6.9% of the sample, which has under 85,000 clones, roughly 84% seen once. A Seattle source enrolled patients during active infection and followed them longitudinally. The TCR comes from a young man with COVID-19, enrolled during active disease. Sample: peripheral blood.

CDR3 sequence (DNA): TGTGCCAGCAGCCAAGACCGGGGCTATGGCTACACCTTC. Amino acids: CASSQDRGYGYTF. The chain carries TRBV3-1 (or the pseudogene TRBV3-2) and TRBJ1-2; D unclear. The CDR3 spans 13 residues. Looked up from germline, CDR1 is LGHDT and CDR2 is YNNKEL (reference sequence). V was pared by 0 bases and J by 4 bases, with 6 bases between.